The rows below give T cell receptor beta chains drawn from one sample of a study of cytomegalovirus exposure and HLA in healthy donors. TCRdb keeps only in-frame clones here, not all; method: immunoSEQ multiplex PCR. The profile shows fewer than 350,000 clones, approximately 87% of them singletons. The sample taken for sequencing was PBMCs. All receptors derive from a woman younger than 35 in good health and CMV-seronegative. CDR3s include the opening cysteine and the closing phenylalanine or tryptophan. Each record gives: D gene, J gene, V gene, clone size, CDR3 protein, CDR3 DNA. The D gene is left open where the match is weak. Clone size is stated in some rows and not others, as once, few, many or a class when expanded.

TRBD1	TRBJ2-7	TRBV28	-	CASSTPGTGYGYF	TGTGCCAGCAGTACCCCCGGGACAGGATACGGGTACTTC
TRBD1	TRBJ1-2	TRBV7-2	-	CASSTGQGSGGYTF	TGTGCCAGCAGCACGGGACAGGGATCGGGTGGCTACACCTTC
-	TRBJ2-1	TRBV6-1	-	CASDYYNEQFF	TGTGCCAGCGACTACTACAATGAGCAGTTCTTC
-	TRBJ2-5	TRBV27	-	CASSSRLSQRETQYF	TGTGCCAGCAGTTCCCGGCTGAGCCAGCGGGAGACCCAGTACTTC
TRBD2	TRBJ2-1	TRBV7-3	-	CASSSVSGKDNEQFF	TGTGCCAGCAGCTCAGTCAGCGGGAAAGACAATGAGCAGTTCTTC
-	TRBJ1-1	TRBV29-1	-	CSATRVLNTEAFF	TGCAGCGCCACCAGGGTGTTGAACACTGAAGCTTTCTTT
TRBD2	TRBJ2-3	TRBV7-3	-	CASSFGSGGVTDTQYF	TGTGCCAGCAGCTTCGGTAGCGGGGGGGTCACAGATACGCAGTATTTT
TRBD2	TRBJ2-1	TRBV28	-	CASIPGTSGSQSWNEQFF	TGTGCCAGCATTCCCGGGACTAGCGGGAGTCAGTCCTGGAATGAGCAGTTCTTC
-	TRBJ2-4	TRBV4-3	-	CASSQYPIRDIQYF	TGCGCCAGCAGCCAATACCCTATCCGGGACATTCAGTACTTC
TRBD1	TRBJ2-7	TRBV6-1	-	CASSEGATGAFYEQYF	TGTGCCAGCAGTGAAGGCGCGACAGGGGCCTTCTACGAGCAGTACTTC
-	TRBJ2-7	TRBV6-5	-	CASRWGGVEQYF	TGTGCCAGCAGGTGGGGAGGTGTGGAGCAGTACTTC
-	TRBJ1-1	TRBV27	-	CASTRGGSTEAFF	TGTGCCAGCACCCGGGGGGGAAGCACTGAAGCTTTCTTT
-	TRBJ2-7	TRBV4-1	-	CASSQDLTYEQYF	TGCGCCAGCAGCCAAGACTTAACCTACGAGCAGTACTTC
-	TRBJ2-7	TRBV5-5	-	CASSRSAYEQYF	TGTGCCAGCAGCCGAAGCGCCTACGAGCAGTACTTC
-	TRBJ2-1	TRBV7-3	-	CASSLLGSATINEQFF	TGTGCCAGCAGCTTACTGGGTAGCGCGACGATCAATGAGCAGTTCTTC
TRBD2	TRBJ2-5	TRBV7-9	-	CASNGEVVAGGEETQYF	TGTGCCAGCAACGGAGAAGTGGTAGCGGGAGGGGAGGAGACCCAGTACTTC
-	TRBJ1-3	TRBV28	-	CASILDGRRGNTIYF	TGTGCCAGCATTCTAGACGGGCGGAGGGGAAACACCATATATTTT
-	TRBJ2-3	TRBV28	-	CASSLRRGTDTQYF	TGTGCCAGCAGTTTACGCAGGGGTACAGATACGCAGTATTTT
TRBD1	TRBJ1-3	TRBV18	-	CASSSGQGSGNTIYF	TGTGCCAGCTCATCCGGACAGGGCTCTGGAAACACCATATATTTT
TRBD1	TRBJ1-2	TRBV2	few	CASRLGTGPGYTF	TGTGCCAGCAGACTGGGGACAGGGCCTGGCTACACCTTC
-	TRBJ1-5	TRBV7-8	-	CASSLNGFGGNQPQHF	TGTGCCAGCAGCTTAAACGGATTCGGGGGCAATCAGCCCCAGCATTTT
TRBD2	TRBJ2-2	TRBV10-3	-	CAATSGANTGELFF	TGTGCCGCGACTAGCGGAGCGAACACCGGGGAGCTGTTTTTT